Described below is a single T cell receptor (beta chain) sequence and its context. What it recognizes is unknown. The record originates from a study of T-cell memory formation after mild COVID-19. Germline CDR1 MGHRA, CDR2 YSYEKL. This CDR3 contains 16 residues. V dropped 0 bases and J dropped 0 bases, with 9 bases sitting between them. TCRdb re-derived calls from the 5' RACE reads in MiXCR, one entry per CDR3 protein. Of about 400,000 distinct CDR3 sequences listed, about 17% were seen once; the top ten hold under 25%. Study-wide findings and caveats: Clones which contracted sat mainly in CM and EM if CD4+, and in EMRA if CD8+. A subset of responding clones appeared in pre-infection memory, suggesting cross-reactive memory joined.

The chain carries TRBV4-1 and TRBJ2-1; the D is unclear. Sequences were obtained from PBMCs or a T cell subset sorted from them (not recorded which). The sequence came from a man aged 18 to 30 who had mild COVID-19 (a few samples of this study predate the infection). Cell type and time point are not known. CDR3 in DNA: TGCGCCAGCAGCCAAGATCCGACCCGCTCCTACAATGAGCAGTTCTTC. Protein product: CASSQDPTRSYNEQFF.